Shown below are 13 T cell receptor beta chains from a single sample sequenced in a study of T cell changes during pregnancy in multiple sclerosis. Produced via immunoSEQ multiplex PCR; TCRdb's table is partial and in-frame only. The sample has some 45,000 clones; approximately 90% are singletons. This specimen was CD4+ T cells from peripheral blood mononuclear cells, taken after pregnancy. All receptors derive from a female donor with multiple sclerosis, enrolled in a pregnancy study.

The rearrangement links TRBV15 to TRBJ1-1; D gene unclear. Germline V CDR1 and CDR2: LNHNV, YYDKDF (reference sequence). There are 13 residues in the CDR3. Between the trimmed V and J ends, which lost 3 bases and 1 base, there was a span of 6 bases. The CDR3 bases are TGTGCCACCAGCAGCGACAAGAACACTGAAGCTTTCTTT. This sequence encodes CATSSDKNTEAFF.

J is TRBJ2-3 and V is TRBV5-3; the match to TRBD2 covers 10 bases. TRBV5-3 is an open reading frame, and its role is uncertain. This CDR3 region has 20 residues. With 0 bases clipped from V and 0 bases from J, the junction kept 13 bases outside the gene matches. The CDR3 DNA is TGTGCCAGAAGCTTGGATTTTGGGTCTAGCGGGGGCGCTAGCACAGATACGCAGTATTTT. Residues: CARSLDFGSSGGASTDTQYF.

J is TRBJ2-1 and V is TRBV19, with 13 nucleotides matching TRBD2. CDR1 is LNHDA and CDR2 is SQIVND in the germline V gene (reference sequence). The CDR3 contains 18 residues. V trimming: 5 bases; J trimming: 0 bases; junction bases outside the gene matches: 7. The CDR3: CASSPRLAGGPSYNEQFF. The CDR3 DNA is TGTGCCAGTAGTCCCCGACTAGCGGGGGGTCCCTCCTACAATGAGCAGTTCTTC.

The chain joins TRBV18 to TRBJ2-7; 7 bases are shared with TRBD1. This CDR3 has 12 amino acids. V trimming: 4 bases; J trimming: 3 bases; junction bases outside the gene matches: 0. Germline V CDR1 and CDR2: KGHSH, LQKENI. The CDR3 DNA follows: TGTGCCAGCTCACGGGACAGCTACGAGCAGTACTTC. Translation: CASSRDSYEQYF.

V usage is TRBV6-5 and J usage is TRBJ2-7; the D gene is possibly TRBD2 (6 bases). This CDR3 comprises 14 residues. Germline loops: CDR1 MNHEY, CDR2 SVGAGI. The germline V and J ends were trimmed by 3 bases and 2 bases, with 11 bases remaining between them. Written as DNA, the CDR3 is TGTGCCAGCAGTTATAACGGGGGAACCTACGAGCAGTACTTC. Translation: CASSYNGGTYEQYF.

The chain has TRBV7-2 and TRBJ2-1; D uncertain. V was shortened by 1 base and J by 4 bases, with 8 bases between the two germline ends. This CDR3 has 14 residues. In germline, CDR1 is SGHTA, CDR2 FQGNSA. CDR3 bases: TGTGCCAGCAGCTTAGGGGCCCCTTACAATGAGCAGTTCTTC. It specifies CASSLGAPYNEQFF.

V and J are TRBV6-5 and TRBJ2-2; 8 bases match TRBD1. V was pared by 2 bases and J by 8 bases, with 7 bases of the junction left unmatched. Germline assignment: CDR1 MNHEY and CDR2 SVGAGI. This CDR3 region has 15 residues. The CDR3 region is CASSYLPGTGGELFF. The CDR3 DNA reads as TGTGCCAGCAGTTACCTGCCGGGGACAGGTGGGGAGCTGTTTTTT.

V usage is TRBV5-3 and J usage is TRBJ1-1; no definite D call. TRBV5-3 is marked as an open reading frame, function uncertain. The ends were cut back, 3 bases at V and 2 bases at J, with 8 bases in the middle. This CDR3 spans 13 amino acids. The CDR3, as DNA: TGTGCCAGAAGCTGCGGCGGCAACACTGAAGCTTTCTTT. It yields the protein CARSCGGNTEAFF.

The V and J genes are TRBV6-1 and TRBJ2-2, with D possibly matching TRBD1 (6 bases). V lost 0 bases to trimming and J lost 14 bases, with 13 bases between them. Germline V gene data show CDR1 as MNHNS and CDR2 as SASEGT. The length of the CDR3 is 13 residues. CDR3 coding DNA: TGTGCCAGCAGTGAAGCCCCCGGCAGGGGCCTGTTTTTT. Protein sequence: CASSEAPGRGLFF.

The sample holds a few counts of this clone. CDR3 loop: CASSLGGQGATDTQYF. In DNA, the CDR3 is TGTGCCAGCAGCTTAGGGGGACAGGGGGCAACAGATACGCAGTATTTT. The chain carries TRBV11-3 and TRBJ2-3; 12 nucleotides align to TRBD1. The CDR3 is made up of 16 amino acids. Germline V gene sequence: CDR1 SGHNT, CDR2 YENEEA. The V gene end was trimmed by 1 base and the J gene end by 3 bases; junction bases not matched to a gene: 2.

This clone turned up a few times. The V gene is TRBV30, the J gene TRBJ1-5, with D possibly TRBD1 on 5 matching bases. This CDR3 has 14 residues. Germline V gives CDR1 GTSNPN, CDR2 SVGIG (reference sequence). Trimming took off 1 base at V and 5 bases at J, with 12 bases between the two ends. The CDR3 loop reads CAWSAGMGDQPQHF. For the CDR3, the DNA is TGTGCCTGGAGTGCAGGGATGGGCGATCAGCCCCAGCATTTT.

The V gene is TRBV20-1, the J gene TRBJ1-1; D is undetermined. Trimming removed 6 bases from V and 7 bases from J, with 12 bases in between. The germline gives CDR1 DFQATT, CDR2 SNEGSKA (reference sequence). The length of the CDR3 is 11 residues. CDR3 in DNA: TGCAGTGCCTATCGGGGAGGTGAAGCTTTCTTT. Translation: CSAYRGGEAFF.

Only one count was recorded for this clone. V and J are TRBV7-2 and TRBJ2-7; 12 nucleotides agree with TRBD1. Germline CDR1 is SGHTA and CDR2 is FQGNSA. V lost 2 bases to trimming and J lost 5 bases; unmatched junction nucleotides: 7. The CDR3 loop spans 16 amino acids. The CDR3 sequence is CASSLSYGTGGNEQYF. The CDR3 DNA follows: TGTGCCAGCAGCTTAAGTTACGGGACAGGGGGCAACGAGCAGTACTTC.